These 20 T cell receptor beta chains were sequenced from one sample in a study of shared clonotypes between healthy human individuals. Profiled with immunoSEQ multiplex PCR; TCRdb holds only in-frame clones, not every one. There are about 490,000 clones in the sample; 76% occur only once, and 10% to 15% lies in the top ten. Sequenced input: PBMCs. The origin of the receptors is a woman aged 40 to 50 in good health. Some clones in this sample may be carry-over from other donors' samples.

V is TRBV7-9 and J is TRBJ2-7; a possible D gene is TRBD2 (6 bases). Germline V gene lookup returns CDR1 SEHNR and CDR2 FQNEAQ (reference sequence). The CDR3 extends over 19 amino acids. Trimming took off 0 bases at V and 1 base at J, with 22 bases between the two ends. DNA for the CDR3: TGTGCCAGCAGCTTAGCGGTGGGAACAGAGGGACTGGGGTCCTACGAGCAGTACTTC. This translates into CASSLAVGTEGLGSYEQYF.

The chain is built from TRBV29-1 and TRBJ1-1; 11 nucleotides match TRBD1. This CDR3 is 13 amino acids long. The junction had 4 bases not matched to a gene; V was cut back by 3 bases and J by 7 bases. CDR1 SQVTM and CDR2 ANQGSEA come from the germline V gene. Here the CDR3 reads CSVEGTGGSEAFF. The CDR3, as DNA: TGCAGCGTTGAGGGGACAGGGGGGAGTGAAGCTTTCTTT.

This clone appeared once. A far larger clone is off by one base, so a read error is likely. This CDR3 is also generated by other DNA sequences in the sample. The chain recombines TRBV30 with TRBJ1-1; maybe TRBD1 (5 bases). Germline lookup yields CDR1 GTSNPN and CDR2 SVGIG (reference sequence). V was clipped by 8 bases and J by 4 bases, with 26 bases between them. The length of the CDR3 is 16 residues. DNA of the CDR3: TGTGCCGCGGAGGCAGGGATGATCTCTTGGAGCACTGAAGCTTTCTTT. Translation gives CAAEAGMISWSTEAFF.

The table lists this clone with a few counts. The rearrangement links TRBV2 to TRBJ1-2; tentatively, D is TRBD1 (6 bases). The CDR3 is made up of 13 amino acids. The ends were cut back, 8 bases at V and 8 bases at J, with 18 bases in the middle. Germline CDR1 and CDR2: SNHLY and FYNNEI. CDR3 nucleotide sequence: TGTGCCAGCTTCGGACAGAGAGGGGTCGGCTACACCTTC. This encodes CASFGQRGVGYTF. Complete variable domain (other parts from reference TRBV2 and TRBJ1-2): EPEVTQTPSHQVTQMGQEVILRCVPISNHLYFYWYRQILGQKVEFLVSFYNNEISEKSEIFDDQFSVERPDGSNFTLKIRSTKLEDSAMYFCASFGQRGVGYTFGSGTRLTVV.

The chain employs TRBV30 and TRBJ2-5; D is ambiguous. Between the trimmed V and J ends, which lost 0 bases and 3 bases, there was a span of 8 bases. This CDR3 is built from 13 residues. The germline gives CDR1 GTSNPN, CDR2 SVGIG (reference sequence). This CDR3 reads CAWSVLGKETQYF. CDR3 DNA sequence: TGTGCCTGGAGTGTACTTGGGAAAGAGACCCAGTACTTC.

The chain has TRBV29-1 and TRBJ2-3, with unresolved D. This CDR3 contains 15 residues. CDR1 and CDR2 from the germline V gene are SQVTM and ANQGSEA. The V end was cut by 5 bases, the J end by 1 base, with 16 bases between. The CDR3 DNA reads TGCAGCGTTCGGTCCCTAGAGGCTGGCACAGATACGCAGTATTTT. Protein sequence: CSVRSLEAGTDTQYF.

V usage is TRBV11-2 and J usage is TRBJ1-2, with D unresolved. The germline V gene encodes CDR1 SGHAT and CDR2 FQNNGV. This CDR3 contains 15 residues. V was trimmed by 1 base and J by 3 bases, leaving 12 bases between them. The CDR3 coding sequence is TGTGCCAGCAGCTTAGCGGGGAGAGGGCACTATGGCTACACCTTC. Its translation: CASSLAGRGHYGYTF.

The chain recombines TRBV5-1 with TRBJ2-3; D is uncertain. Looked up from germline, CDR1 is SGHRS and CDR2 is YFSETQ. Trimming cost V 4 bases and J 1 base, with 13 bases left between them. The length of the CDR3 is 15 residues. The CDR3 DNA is TGCGCCAGCAGCCAAAGGGATGGCGGCACAGATACGCAGTATTTT. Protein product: CASSQRDGGTDTQYF.

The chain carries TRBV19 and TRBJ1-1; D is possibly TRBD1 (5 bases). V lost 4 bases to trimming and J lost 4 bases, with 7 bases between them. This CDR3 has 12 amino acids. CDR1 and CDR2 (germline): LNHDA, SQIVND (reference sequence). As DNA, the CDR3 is TGTGCCAGTAGTACAGGGCTCACTGAAGCTTTCTTT. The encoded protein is CASSTGLTEAFF.

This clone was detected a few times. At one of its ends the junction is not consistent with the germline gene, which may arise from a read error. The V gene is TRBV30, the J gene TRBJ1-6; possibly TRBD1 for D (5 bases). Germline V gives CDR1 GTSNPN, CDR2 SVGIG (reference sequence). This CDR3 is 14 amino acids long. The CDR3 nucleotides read TGTGCCTGGACAGCCGGGCGAGGGGATTCACTCCTCCACTTT. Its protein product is CAWTAGRGDSLLHF.

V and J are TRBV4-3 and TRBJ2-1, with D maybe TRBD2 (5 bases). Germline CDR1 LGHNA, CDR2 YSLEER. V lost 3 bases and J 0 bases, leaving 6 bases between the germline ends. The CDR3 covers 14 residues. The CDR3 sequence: CASSHGSSYNEQFF. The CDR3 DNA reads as TGCGCCAGCAGCCATGGGAGCTCCTACAATGAGCAGTTCTTC.

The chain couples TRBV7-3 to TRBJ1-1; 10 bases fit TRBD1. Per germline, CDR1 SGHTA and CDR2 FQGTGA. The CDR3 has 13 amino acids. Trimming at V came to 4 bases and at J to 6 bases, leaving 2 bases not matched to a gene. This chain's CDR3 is CASSSGQGSEAFF. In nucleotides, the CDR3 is TGTGCCAGCAGCTCGGGACAGGGGTCTGAAGCTTTCTTT.

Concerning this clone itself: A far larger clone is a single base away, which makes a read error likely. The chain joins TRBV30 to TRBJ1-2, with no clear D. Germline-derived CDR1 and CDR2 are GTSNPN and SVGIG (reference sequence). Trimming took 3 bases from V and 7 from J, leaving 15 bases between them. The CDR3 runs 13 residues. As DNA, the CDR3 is TGTGCCTGGAGGGGGAAGAGAAGGGTTGGCTACACCTTC. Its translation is CAWRGKRRVGYTF. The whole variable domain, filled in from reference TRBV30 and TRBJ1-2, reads SQTIHQWPATLVQPVGSPLSLECTVEGTSNPNLYWYRQAAGRGLQLLFYSVGIGQISSEVPQNLSASRPQDRQFILSSKKLLLSDSGFYLCAWRGKRRVGYTFGSGTRLTVV.

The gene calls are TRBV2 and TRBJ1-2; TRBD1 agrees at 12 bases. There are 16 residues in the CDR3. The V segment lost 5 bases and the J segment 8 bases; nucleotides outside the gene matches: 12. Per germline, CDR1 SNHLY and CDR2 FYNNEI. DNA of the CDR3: TGTGCCAGCAGTTTGGGGACAGGGGGCGCAGTAGGGGGCTACACCTTC. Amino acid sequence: CASSLGTGGAVGGYTF. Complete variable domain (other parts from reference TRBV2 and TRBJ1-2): EPEVTQTPSHQVTQMGQEVILRCVPISNHLYFYWYRQILGQKVEFLVSFYNNEISEKSEIFDDQFSVERPDGSNFTLKIRSTKLEDSAMYFCASSLGTGGAVGGYTFGSGTRLTVV.

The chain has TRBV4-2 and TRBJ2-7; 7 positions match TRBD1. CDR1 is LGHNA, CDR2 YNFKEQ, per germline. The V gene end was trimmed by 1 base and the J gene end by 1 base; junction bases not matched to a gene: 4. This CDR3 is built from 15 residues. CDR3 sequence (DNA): TGTGCCAGCAGCCAAGGACAGGGAGAGTCCTACGAGCAGTACTTC. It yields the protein CASSQGQGESYEQYF.

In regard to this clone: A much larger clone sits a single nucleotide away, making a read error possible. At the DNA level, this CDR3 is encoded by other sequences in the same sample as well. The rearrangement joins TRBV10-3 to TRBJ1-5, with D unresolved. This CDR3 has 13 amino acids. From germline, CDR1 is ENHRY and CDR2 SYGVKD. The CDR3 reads CAIGRAVGQPQHF. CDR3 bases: TGCGCCATCGGGCGGGCGGTGGGACAGCCCCAGCATTTT.

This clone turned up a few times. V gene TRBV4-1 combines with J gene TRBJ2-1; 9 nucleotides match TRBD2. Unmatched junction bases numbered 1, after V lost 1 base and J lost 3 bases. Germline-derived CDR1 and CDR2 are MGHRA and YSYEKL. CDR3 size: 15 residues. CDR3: CASSQGLADYNEQFF. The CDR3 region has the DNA TGCGCCAGCAGCCAAGGACTAGCGGACTACAATGAGCAGTTCTTC.

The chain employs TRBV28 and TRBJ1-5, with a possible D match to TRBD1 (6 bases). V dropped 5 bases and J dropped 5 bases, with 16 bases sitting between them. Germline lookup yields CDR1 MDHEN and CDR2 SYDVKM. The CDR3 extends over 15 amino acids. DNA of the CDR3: TGTGCCAGCAGTGGCAGTGGGCAGGGGCATCAGCCCCAGCATTTT. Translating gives CASSGSGQGHQPQHF.

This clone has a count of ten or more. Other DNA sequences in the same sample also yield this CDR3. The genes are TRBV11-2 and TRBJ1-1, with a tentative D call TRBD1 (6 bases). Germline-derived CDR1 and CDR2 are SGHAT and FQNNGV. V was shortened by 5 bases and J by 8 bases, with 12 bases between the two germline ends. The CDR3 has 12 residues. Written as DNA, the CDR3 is TGTGCCAGCAGCCTTTTTGGGGGCGAAGCTTTCTTT. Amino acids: CASSLFGGEAFF.

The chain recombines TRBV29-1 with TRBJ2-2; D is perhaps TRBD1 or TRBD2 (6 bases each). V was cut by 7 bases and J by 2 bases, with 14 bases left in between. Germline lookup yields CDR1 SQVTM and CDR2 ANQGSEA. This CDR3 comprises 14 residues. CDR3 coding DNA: TGCAGCGCCGCGGTGGGGGGCAACACCGGGGAGCTGTTTTTT. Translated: CSAAVGGNTGELFF.